The TCR beta chain described here comes from a study of blood T cell repertoires in COVID-19. Turning to the study itself: Whether acute or convalescent, the COVID-19 samples came from the United States, Italy and Spain. PBMCs, B-cell-depleted T cells, or T cells provided the cDNA or gDNA that made up the material.

Seattle cases were enrolled at active infection and followed longitudinally. In the original analysis: Amplifying reference gene primers gave estimates of nucleated cell counts. The assay was immunoSEQ multiplex PCR, and TCRdb's table has in-frame clones only and misses some. The V and J calls and clone size come from that table; D and trimming were worked out from the DNA. This table holds 250,000 to 350,000 clones, 80% to 85% found once. The V gene's germline CDR1 is MDHEN and CDR2 SYDVKM. This CDR3 contains 14 residues. With 3 bases removed from V and 0 bases from J, the gap between germline ends came to 9 bases.

V is TRBV28 and J is TRBJ2-7; TRBD1 might be the D (5 bases). This clonotype originated in a person aged 65 to 85 with COVID-19, enrolled during active disease. Sample: peripheral blood. CDR3 nucleotides: TGTGCCAGCAGTTTTCAGGGAAGCTCCTACGAGCAGTACTTC. It yields the protein CASSFQGSSYEQYF.